This T cell receptor beta chain was found in a study of T cells after yellow fever vaccination. The wider study: With SMART-Seq v4 Ultra Low Input, the fractions containing low cell numbers were prepared.

This clonotype was seen more than once but under ten times. Antigen specificity is unknown. The TCR cDNA carried a universal primer site and UMIs from 5'RACE template switching. Using its own MiXCR run on the 5' RACE reads, TCRdb lists one record per CDR3 protein. Of about 350,000 distinct CDR3 sequences in the sample, 9.5% to 15% were seen once. Broader study findings: The appearance of a small share of clonotypes in both CD4 and CD8 compartments was observed.

The TCR originated in a man aged 18 to 30 who received the YFV17D yellow fever vaccine. Sequenced material: CD4+ T cells sorted from PBMCs, taken 15 days after the yellow fever booster vaccination.

In nucleotides, the CDR3 is TGTGCCAGCAGCCAATGGCAGAATAATTCACCCCTCCACTTT. This sequence encodes CASSQWQNNSPLHF. The chain uses TRBV14 and TRBJ1-6; D not certain. Trimming took off 2 bases at V and 5 bases at J, with 7 bases between the two ends. The CDR3 loop spans 14 amino acids. CDR1 and CDR2 from the germline V gene are SGHDN and FVKESK.